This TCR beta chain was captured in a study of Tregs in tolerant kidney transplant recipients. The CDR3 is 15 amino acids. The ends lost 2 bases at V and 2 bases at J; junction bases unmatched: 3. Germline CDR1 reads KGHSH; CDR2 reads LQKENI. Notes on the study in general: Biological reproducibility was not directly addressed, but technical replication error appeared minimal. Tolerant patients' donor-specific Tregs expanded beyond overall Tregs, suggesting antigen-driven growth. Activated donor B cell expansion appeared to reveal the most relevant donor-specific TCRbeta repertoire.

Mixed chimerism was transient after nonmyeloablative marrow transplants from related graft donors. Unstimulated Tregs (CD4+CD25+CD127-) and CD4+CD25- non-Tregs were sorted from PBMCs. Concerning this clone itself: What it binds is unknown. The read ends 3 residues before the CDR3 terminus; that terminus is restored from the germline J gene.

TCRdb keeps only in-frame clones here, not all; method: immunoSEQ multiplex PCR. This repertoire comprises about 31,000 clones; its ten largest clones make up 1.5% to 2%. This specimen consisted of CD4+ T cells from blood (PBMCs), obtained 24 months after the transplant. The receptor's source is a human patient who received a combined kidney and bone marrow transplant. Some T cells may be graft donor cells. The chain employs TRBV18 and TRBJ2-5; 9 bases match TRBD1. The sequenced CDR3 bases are TGTGCCAGCTCACCAAGGGACAGGGTACAAGAGACC. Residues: CASSPRDRVQET. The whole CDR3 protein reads CASSPRDRVQETQYF.